This TCR beta chain was captured in a study of blood T cell repertoires in COVID-19. Sequenced by immunoSEQ multiplex PCR; TCRdb stores in-frame clones only, minus some. The table includes about 73,000 clones, about 74% detected once. The CDR3 covers 16 residues. The V end was cut by 3 bases, the J end by 0 bases, with 12 bases between. Germline CDR1 reads SGHTA; CDR2 reads FQGNSA. J is TRBJ1-5 and V is TRBV7-2; D gene unclear. The TCR was taken from a man between 65 and 85 years old with COVID-19, enrolled during active disease. Sequenced: peripheral blood. The CDR3 protein is CASSLAGPNSNQPQHF. The CDR3 DNA reads as TGTGCCAGCAGCTTGGCAGGCCCCAATAGCAATCAGCCCCAGCATTTT.